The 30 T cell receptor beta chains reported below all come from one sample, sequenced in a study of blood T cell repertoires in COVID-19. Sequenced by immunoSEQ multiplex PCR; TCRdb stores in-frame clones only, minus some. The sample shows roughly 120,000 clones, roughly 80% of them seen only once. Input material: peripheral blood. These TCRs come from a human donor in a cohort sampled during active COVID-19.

The CDR3 reads CASSLRLAGGGSSYEQYF. CDR3 in DNA: TGTGCCAGCAGCTTAAGACTAGCGGGAGGGGGGAGCTCCTACGAGCAGTACTTC. The chain employs TRBV5-6 and TRBJ2-7, with 14 bases aligning to TRBD2. The CDR3 sequence is 18 residues long. The V gene's germline CDR1 is SGHDT and CDR2 YYEEEE. Losses at the gene ends were 2 bases for V and 0 bases for J; bases not matched to a gene: 7.

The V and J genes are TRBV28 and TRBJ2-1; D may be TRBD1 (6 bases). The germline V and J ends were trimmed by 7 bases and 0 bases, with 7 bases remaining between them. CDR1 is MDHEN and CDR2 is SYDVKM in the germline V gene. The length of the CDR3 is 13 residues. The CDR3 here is CASTGDSYNEQFF. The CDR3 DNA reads TGTGCCAGCACAGGGGACTCCTACAATGAGCAGTTCTTC.

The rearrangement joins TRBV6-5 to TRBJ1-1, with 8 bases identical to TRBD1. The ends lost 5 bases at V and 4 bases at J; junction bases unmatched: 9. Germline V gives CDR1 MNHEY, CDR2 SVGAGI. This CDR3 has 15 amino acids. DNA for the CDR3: TGTGCCAGCAGTCCAGGGACAGGTGGTGGCACTGAAGCTTTCTTT. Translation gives CASSPGTGGGTEAFF.

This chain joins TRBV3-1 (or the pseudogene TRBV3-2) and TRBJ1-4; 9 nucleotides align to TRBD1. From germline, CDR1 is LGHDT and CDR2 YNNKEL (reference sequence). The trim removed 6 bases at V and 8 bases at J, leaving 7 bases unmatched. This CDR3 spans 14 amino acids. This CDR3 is CASRQTGGEEKLFF. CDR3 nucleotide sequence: TGTGCCAGCAGACAGACAGGGGGGGAGGAAAAACTGTTTTTT.

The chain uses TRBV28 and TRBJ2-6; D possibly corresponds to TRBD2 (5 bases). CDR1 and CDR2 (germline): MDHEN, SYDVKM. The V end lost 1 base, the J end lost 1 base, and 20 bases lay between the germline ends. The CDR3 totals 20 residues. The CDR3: CASSLSPHLNTGSGANVLTF. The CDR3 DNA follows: TGTGCCAGCAGTTTATCTCCTCACTTAAACACGGGGTCTGGGGCCAACGTCCTGACTTTC.

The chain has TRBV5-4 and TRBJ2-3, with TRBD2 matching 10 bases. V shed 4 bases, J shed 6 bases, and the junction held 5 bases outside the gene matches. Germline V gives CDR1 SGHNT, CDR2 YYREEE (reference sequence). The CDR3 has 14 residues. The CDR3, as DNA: TGTGCCAGCAGCACCACTAGCGGGGCGGATACGCAGTATTTT. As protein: CASSTTSGADTQYF.

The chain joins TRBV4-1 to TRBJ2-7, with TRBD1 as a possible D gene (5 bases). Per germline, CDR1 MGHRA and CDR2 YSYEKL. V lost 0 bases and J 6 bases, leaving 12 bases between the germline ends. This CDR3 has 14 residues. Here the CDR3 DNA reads TGCGCCAGCAGCCAAGAGGGCAGGGTGGGCGAGCAGTACTTC. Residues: CASSQEGRVGEQYF.

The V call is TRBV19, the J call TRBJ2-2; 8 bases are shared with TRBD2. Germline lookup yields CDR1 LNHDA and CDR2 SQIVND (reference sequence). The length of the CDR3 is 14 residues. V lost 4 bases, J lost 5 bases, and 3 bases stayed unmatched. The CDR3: CASSKSGGTGELFF. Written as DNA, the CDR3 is TGTGCCAGTAGTAAATCGGGGGGGACCGGGGAGCTGTTTTTT. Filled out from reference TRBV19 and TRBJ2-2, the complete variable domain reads DGGITQSPKYLFRKEGQNVTLSCEQNLNHDAMYWYRQDPGQGLRLIYYSQIVNDFQKGDIAEGYSVSREKKESFPLTVTSAQKNPTAFYLCASSKSGGTGELFFGEGSRLTVL.

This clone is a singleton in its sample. This CDR3 reads CASSLKGGYEQYF. CDR3 coding DNA: TGTGCCAGCAGCTTAAAAGGGGGTTACGAGCAGTACTTC. This chain links TRBV7-3 with TRBJ2-7; D is possibly TRBD1 (6 bases). Looked up from germline, CDR1 is SGHTA and CDR2 is FQGTGA. The V gene lost 1 base and the J gene lost 4 bases, with 8 bases spanning the gap. The length of the CDR3 is 13 residues.

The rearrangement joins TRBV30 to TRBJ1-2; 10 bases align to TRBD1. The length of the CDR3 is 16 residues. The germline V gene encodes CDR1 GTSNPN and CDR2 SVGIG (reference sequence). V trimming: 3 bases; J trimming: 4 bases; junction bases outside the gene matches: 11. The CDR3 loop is CAWSPAGQGLLYGYTF. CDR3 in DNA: TGTGCCTGGAGCCCCGCGGGACAGGGGTTGCTCTATGGCTACACCTTC.

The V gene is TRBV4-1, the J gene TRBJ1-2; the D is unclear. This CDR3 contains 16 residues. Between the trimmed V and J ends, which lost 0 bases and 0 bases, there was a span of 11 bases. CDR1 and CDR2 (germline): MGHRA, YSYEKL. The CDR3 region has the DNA TGCGCCAGCAGCCAAGATTCGTGGGGAGCTAACTATGGCTACACCTTC. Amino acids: CASSQDSWGANYGYTF.

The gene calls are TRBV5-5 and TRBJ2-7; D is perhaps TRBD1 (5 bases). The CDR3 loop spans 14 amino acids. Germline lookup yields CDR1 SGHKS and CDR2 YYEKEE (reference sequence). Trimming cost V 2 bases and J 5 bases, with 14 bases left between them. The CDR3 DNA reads TGTGCCAGCAGCTTAGGGTCAGGGATCAACGAGCAGTACTTC. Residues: CASSLGSGINEQYF.

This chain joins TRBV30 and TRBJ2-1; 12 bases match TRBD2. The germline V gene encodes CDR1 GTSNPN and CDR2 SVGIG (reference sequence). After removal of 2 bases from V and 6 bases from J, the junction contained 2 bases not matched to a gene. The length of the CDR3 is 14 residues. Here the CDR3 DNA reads TGTGCCTGGAGTAAGACTAGCGGGAGCAATGAGCAGTTCTTC. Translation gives CAWSKTSGSNEQFF.

The CDR3 coding sequence is TGCGCCAGCAGCCACCCAGGGGGGAGCAACACTGAAGCTTTCTTT. This codes for CASSHPGGSNTEAFF. The chain employs TRBV4-1 and TRBJ1-1, with 7 bases fitting TRBD1. J gave up 2 bases and V 3 bases, and 6 bases lay outside the gene matches. Germline CDR1 and CDR2: MGHRA and YSYEKL. This CDR3 is built from 15 residues.

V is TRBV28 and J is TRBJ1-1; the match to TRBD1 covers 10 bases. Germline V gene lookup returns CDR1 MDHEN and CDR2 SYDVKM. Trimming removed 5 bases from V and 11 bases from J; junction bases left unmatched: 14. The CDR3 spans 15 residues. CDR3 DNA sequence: TGTGCCAGCAGTCACCCGAGGGACAGGGGTTTGTGGGCTTTCTTT. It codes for CASSHPRDRGLWAFF. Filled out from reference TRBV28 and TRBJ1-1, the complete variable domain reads DVKVTQSSRYLVKRTGEKVFLECVQDMDHENMFWYRQDPGLGLRLIYFSYDVKMKEKGDIPEGYSVSREKKERFSLILESASTNQTSMYLCASSHPRDRGLWAFFGQGTRLTVV.

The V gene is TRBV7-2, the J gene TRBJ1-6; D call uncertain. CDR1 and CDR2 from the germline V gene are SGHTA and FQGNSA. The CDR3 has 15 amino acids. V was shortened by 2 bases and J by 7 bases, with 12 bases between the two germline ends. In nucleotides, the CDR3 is TGTGCCAGCAGCTTATATGGCCCTTGGAATTCACCCCTCCACTTT. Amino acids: CASSLYGPWNSPLHF.

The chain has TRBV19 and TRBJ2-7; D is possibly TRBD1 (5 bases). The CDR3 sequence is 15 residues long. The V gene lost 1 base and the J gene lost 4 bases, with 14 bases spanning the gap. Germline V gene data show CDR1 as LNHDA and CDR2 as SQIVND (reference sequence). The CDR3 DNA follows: TGTGCCAGTAGTATAGGGCAAGGGGCGCGATACGAGCAGTACTTC. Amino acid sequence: CASSIGQGARYEQYF.

CDR3 DNA sequence: TGCAGCGTTGAAGGTATACAGGGGGCCTCTGGAAACACCATATATTTT. This codes for CSVEGIQGASGNTIYF. V usage is TRBV29-1 and J usage is TRBJ1-3; 9 bases align to TRBD1. CDR1 SQVTM and CDR2 ANQGSEA come from the germline V gene. The CDR3 consists of 16 residues. With 1 base clipped from V and 0 bases from J, the junction kept 4 bases outside the gene matches.

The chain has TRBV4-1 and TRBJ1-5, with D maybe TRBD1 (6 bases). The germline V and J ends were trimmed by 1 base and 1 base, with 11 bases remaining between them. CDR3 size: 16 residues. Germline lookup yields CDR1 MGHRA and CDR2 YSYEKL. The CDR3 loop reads CASSQGGGRSNQPQHF. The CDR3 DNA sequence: TGCGCCAGCAGCCAAGGGGGGGGGCGAAGCAATCAGCCCCAGCATTTT.

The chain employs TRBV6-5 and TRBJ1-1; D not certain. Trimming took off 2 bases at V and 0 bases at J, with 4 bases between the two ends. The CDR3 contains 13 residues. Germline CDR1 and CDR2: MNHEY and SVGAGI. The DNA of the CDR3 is TGTGCCAGCAGTTACACAGTGAACACTGAAGCTTTCTTT. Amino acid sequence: CASSYTVNTEAFF.

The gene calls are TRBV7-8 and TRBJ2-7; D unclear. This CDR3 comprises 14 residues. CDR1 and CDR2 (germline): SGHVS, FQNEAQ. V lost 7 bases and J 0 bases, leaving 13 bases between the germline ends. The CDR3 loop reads CASTWARSSYEQYF. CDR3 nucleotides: TGTGCCAGCACCTGGGCCCGAAGCTCCTACGAGCAGTACTTC.

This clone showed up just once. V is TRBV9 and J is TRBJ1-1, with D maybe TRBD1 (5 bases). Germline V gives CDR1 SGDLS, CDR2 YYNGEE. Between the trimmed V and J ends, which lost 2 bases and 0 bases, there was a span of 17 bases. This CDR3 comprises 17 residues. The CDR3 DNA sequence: TGTGCCAGCAGCGTGACAGACGCCGTGGCTCTGAACACTGAAGCTTTCTTT. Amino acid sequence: CASSVTDAVALNTEAFF.

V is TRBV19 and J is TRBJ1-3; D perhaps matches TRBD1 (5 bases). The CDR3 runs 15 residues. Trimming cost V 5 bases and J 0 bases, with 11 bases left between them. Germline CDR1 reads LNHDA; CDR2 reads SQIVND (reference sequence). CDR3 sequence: CASSPRTRSGNTIYF. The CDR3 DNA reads TGTGCCAGTAGTCCGAGGACACGCTCTGGAAACACCATATATTTT.

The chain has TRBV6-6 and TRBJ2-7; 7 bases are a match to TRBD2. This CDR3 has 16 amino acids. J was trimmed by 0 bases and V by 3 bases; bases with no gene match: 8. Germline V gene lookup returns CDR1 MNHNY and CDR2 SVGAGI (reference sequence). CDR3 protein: CASSYESRGSSYEQYF. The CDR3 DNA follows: TGTGCCAGCAGTTATGAATCGCGGGGGTCCTCCTACGAGCAGTACTTC.

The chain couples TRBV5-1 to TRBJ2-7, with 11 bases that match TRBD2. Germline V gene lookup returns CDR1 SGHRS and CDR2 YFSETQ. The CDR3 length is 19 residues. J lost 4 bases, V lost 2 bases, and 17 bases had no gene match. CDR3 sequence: CASSLGLKGGLADLYEQYF. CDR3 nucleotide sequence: TGCGCCAGCAGCTTAGGCCTCAAGGGGGGACTAGCGGATTTATACGAGCAGTACTTC.

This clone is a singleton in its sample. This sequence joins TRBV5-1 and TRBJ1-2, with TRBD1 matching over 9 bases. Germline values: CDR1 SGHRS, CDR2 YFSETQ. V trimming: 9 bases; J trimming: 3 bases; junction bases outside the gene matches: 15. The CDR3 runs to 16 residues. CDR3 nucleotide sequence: TGCGCCACCGCCCCGGGACAGGGTCATCCGGACTATGGCTACACCTTC. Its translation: CATAPGQGHPDYGYTF.

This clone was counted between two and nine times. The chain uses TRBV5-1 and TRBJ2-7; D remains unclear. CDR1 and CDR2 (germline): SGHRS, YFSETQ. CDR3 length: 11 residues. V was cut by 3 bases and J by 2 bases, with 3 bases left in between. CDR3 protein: CASSSTYEQYF. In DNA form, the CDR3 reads TGCGCCAGCAGCTCTACCTACGAGCAGTACTTC.

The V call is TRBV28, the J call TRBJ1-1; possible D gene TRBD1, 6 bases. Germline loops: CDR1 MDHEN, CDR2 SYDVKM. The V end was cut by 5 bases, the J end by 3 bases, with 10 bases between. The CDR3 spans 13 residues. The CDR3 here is CASSSRGDTEAFF. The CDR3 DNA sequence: TGTGCCAGCAGTAGCAGGGGTGACACTGAAGCTTTCTTT.

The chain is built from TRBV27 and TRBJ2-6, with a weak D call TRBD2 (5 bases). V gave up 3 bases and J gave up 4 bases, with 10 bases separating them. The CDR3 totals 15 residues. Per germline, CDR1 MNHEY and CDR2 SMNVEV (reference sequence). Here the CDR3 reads CASSFSGSGANVLTF. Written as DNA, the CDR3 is TGTGCCAGCAGTTTTTCGGGGTCCGGGGCCAACGTCCTGACTTTC.

The CDR3 bases are TGTGCCAGCAGTTTAGCGTCCGGTCTTGGCTACACCTTC. Amino acid sequence: CASSLASGLGYTF. The rearrangement links TRBV6-5 to TRBJ1-2; D unclear. This CDR3 is built from 13 residues. V lost 4 bases and J lost 7, with 13 bases in between. Germline CDR1 is MNHEY and CDR2 is SVGAGI.